What follows is one TCR beta chain and its context. The sample belongs to a study of patients and donors after allogeneic stem cell transplantation. In TCRdb, the RT-PCR reads were re-called with MiXCR into one record per CDR3 protein. The sample has about 7,600 distinct CDR3 sequences, under 14% seen once. V lost 4 bases to trimming and J lost 7 bases, with 20 bases between them. The CDR3 runs 16 residues. The germline V gene has CDR1 LGHDT and CDR2 YNNKEL (reference sequence). This chain links TRBV3-1 with TRBJ2-1; weak D call: TRBD2 (7 bases). This TCR was recovered from a human donor who was either an allogeneic HSCT recipient or a stem cell or donor lymphocyte infusion donor (not recorded which). It is not recorded whose cells these are; they may come from a transplant donor. The sequencing input was blood, either unsorted or a sorted T cell fraction (not recorded which). CDR3 sequence reads: CASSRTRGPQGNEQFF. The CDR3 region has the DNA TGTGCCAGCAGCCGCACGCGGGGGCCCCAAGGGAATGAGCAGTTCTTC.